The 20 T cell receptor beta chains listed next were all sequenced from one sample in a study of blood T cell repertoires in COVID-19. TCRdb keeps only in-frame clones here, not all; method: immunoSEQ multiplex PCR. This sample has around 38,000 clones; roughly nine tenths occur once, and the top ten carry 6.2%. Material for sequencing was peripheral blood. These receptor sequences come from a human donor in a cohort sampled during active COVID-19.

The CDR3 sequence: CASSPGNGELFF. CDR3 in DNA: TGTGCCAGCTCCCCCGGGAACGGGGAGCTGTTTTTT. V is TRBV6-5 and J is TRBJ2-2; TRBD2 is a possible D gene (5 bases). The V gene's germline CDR1 is MNHEY and CDR2 SVGAGI. The CDR3 is 12 residues long. The germline V and J ends were trimmed by 8 bases and 7 bases, with 11 bases remaining between them.

The chain combines TRBV9 with TRBJ2-7; 8 positions match TRBD2. Germline V CDR1 and CDR2: SGDLS, YYNGEE. This CDR3 comprises 15 residues. V lost 0 bases and J lost 5; bases outside the gene matches: 7. The CDR3 is CASSVAPVGGDEQYF. The DNA for the CDR3 is TGTGCCAGCAGCGTAGCCCCAGTCGGGGGGGACGAGCAGTACTTC.

The chain employs TRBV7-7 and TRBJ2-3, with 10 bases identical to TRBD2. The germline gives CDR1 SSHAT, CDR2 FNYEAQ (reference sequence). Trimming took 2 bases from V and 4 from J; bases not matched to a gene: 3. The CDR3 sequence is 15 residues long. The CDR3 sequence: CASSLSSGGSDTQYF. The CDR3 DNA follows: TGTGCCAGCAGCTTATCTAGCGGGGGTTCAGATACGCAGTATTTT.

The V gene is TRBV7-2, the J gene TRBJ2-3; TRBD2 matches 10 bases. CDR3 size: 16 residues. Germline CDR1 SGHTA, CDR2 FQGNSA. With V trimmed by 2 bases and J by 4 bases, 6 bases remained unmatched. As DNA, the CDR3 is TGTGCCAGCAGCTTAACCCTTCTAGCGGGAGCAGATACGCAGTATTTT. Its translation is CASSLTLLAGADTQYF.

V gene TRBV30 combines with J gene TRBJ1-3; D may be TRBD1 (6 bases). CDR1 is GTSNPN, CDR2 SVGIG, per germline (reference sequence). V lost 3 bases and J lost 4, with 10 bases in between. The CDR3 has 13 residues. The CDR3 protein is CAWSGTTGNTIYF. The CDR3 DNA is TGTGCCTGGAGCGGGACAACCGGAAACACCATATATTTT.

The rearrangement uses TRBV5-1 and TRBJ2-7; the D is unclear. The germline V gene encodes CDR1 SGHRS and CDR2 YFSETQ. V lost 3 bases to trimming and J lost 4 bases, with 5 bases between them. This CDR3 contains 11 residues. The CDR3 nucleotides are TGCGCCAGCAGCTCAGGTTACGAGCAGTACTTC. It translates to CASSSGYEQYF.

The J gene is TRBJ1-6, the V gene TRBV6-5, with D maybe TRBD1 (5 bases). V lost 5 bases, J lost 6 bases, and 14 bases lay in between. Germline loops: CDR1 MNHEY, CDR2 SVGAGI. The CDR3 spans 15 residues. The CDR3 here is CASSPRVGANSPLHF. CDR3 coding DNA: TGTGCCAGCAGTCCAAGGGTTGGGGCTAATTCACCCCTCCACTTT.

The chain couples TRBV4-1 to TRBJ2-7; perhaps TRBD1 as D (6 bases). Trimming took 1 base from V and 5 from J, leaving 12 bases between them. Germline CDR1 is MGHRA and CDR2 is YSYEKL. This CDR3 is 14 amino acids long. The CDR3: CASSQVTGSNEQYF. CDR3 nucleotide sequence: TGCGCCAGCAGCCAAGTAACAGGGTCAAACGAGCAGTACTTC.

This rearrangement joins TRBV12-5 to TRBJ2-1; D not resolved. CDR3 length equals 14 residues. The germline CDR1 and CDR2 sequences are LGHNT and FRNRAP. Trimming removed 0 bases at V and 8 bases at J, with 11 bases between. The DNA for the CDR3 is TGTGCTAGTGGTTTGGTAGCTAGTCGCGATGAGCAGTTCTTC. Encoded protein: CASGLVASRDEQFF.

The chain recombines TRBV19 with TRBJ2-3; a weak D match, TRBD1 (6 bases). The V and J ends lost 3 bases and 2 bases respectively, with 12 bases between them. This CDR3 has 15 residues. Germline loops: CDR1 LNHDA, CDR2 SQIVND (reference sequence). Here the CDR3 reads CASSIKGDPTDTQYF. The CDR3 DNA is TGTGCCAGTAGTATCAAGGGGGACCCCACAGATACGCAGTATTTT. The whole variable domain, filled in from reference TRBV19 and TRBJ2-3, reads DGGITQSPKYLFRKEGQNVTLSCEQNLNHDAMYWYRQDPGQGLRLIYYSQIVNDFQKGDIAEGYSVSREKKESFPLTVTSAQKNPTAFYLCASSIKGDPTDTQYFGPGTRLTVL.

The rearrangement uses TRBV7-2 and TRBJ1-6, with TRBD1 identical over 11 bases. There are 18 residues in the CDR3. V shed 3 bases and J 8 bases; nucleotides not matched to a gene: 12. Germline CDR1 is SGHTA and CDR2 is FQGNSA. DNA of the CDR3: TGTGCCAGCAGCTTCGTCTCGGCGGGGACAGGGGGGGATTCACCCCTCCACTTT. Translated: CASSFVSAGTGGDSPLHF.

By share of the sample, this clone is medium-sized. This sequence joins TRBV6-6 and TRBJ2-4; TRBD1 is a possible D gene (8 bases). The V end was cut by 5 bases, the J end by 7 bases, with 24 bases between. The CDR3 sequence is 17 residues long. In germline, CDR1 is MNHNY, CDR2 SVGAGI (reference sequence). The CDR3 spells CASSPPAGQAKYNIQYF. DNA of the CDR3: TGTGCCAGCAGTCCCCCAGCGGGACAGGCGAAATATAACATTCAGTACTTC.

This clone is a singleton in its sample. This sequence joins TRBV6-2 or TRBV6-3 and TRBJ1-2, with D maybe TRBD1 (6 bases). Trimming stripped 4 bases from V and 2 bases from J, with 8 bases between. CDR1 MNHEY and CDR2 SVGEGT come from the germline V gene. This CDR3 comprises 13 residues. The CDR3 DNA sequence: TGTGCCAGCAGTTCGGACAGAAACTATGGCTACACCTTC. Encoded protein: CASSSDRNYGYTF.

This chain joins TRBV3-1 (or the pseudogene TRBV3-2) and TRBJ1-4; D is ambiguous. Trimming left V 2 bases short and J 3 bases short, with 10 bases between. Germline V gene sequence: CDR1 LGHDT, CDR2 YNNKEL (reference sequence). CDR3 size: 15 residues. The CDR3: CASSQSWASNEKLFF. CDR3 DNA: TGTGCCAGCAGCCAATCCTGGGCCTCTAATGAAAAACTGTTTTTT.

V gene TRBV3-1 (or the pseudogene TRBV3-2) combines with J gene TRBJ2-7, with D maybe TRBD1 (5 bases). Germline CDR1 is LGHDT and CDR2 is YNNKEL (reference sequence). The CDR3 runs to 16 residues. V was shortened by 3 bases and J by 2 bases, with 17 bases between the two germline ends. The CDR3 sequence: CASSHWGRLGPYEQYF. The CDR3 DNA reads TGTGCCAGCAGCCACTGGGGCCGGCTGGGGCCCTACGAGCAGTACTTC.

The CDR3 DNA follows: TGTGCCAGCAGCCCTGGACCAACAGGGGACCAAGAGACCCAGTACTTC. It encodes CASSPGPTGDQETQYF. The rearrangement uses TRBV6-2 or TRBV6-3 and TRBJ2-5, with 7 bases lining up with TRBD1. The CDR3 is 16 amino acids. V shed 6 bases, J shed 0 bases, and the junction held 10 bases outside the gene matches. Germline CDR1 is MNHEY and CDR2 is SVGEGT.

V gene TRBV3-1 (or the pseudogene TRBV3-2) combines with J gene TRBJ1-4; TRBD1 agrees at 10 bases. J was trimmed by 0 bases and V by 2 bases; bases with no gene match: 12. This CDR3 spans 20 amino acids. CDR1 and CDR2 (germline): LGHDT, YNNKEL (reference sequence). CDR3 in amino acids: CASSQSRDRGDTPTNEKLFF. In nucleotides, the CDR3 is TGTGCCAGCAGCCAATCCCGGGACAGGGGCGATACCCCAACTAATGAAAAACTGTTTTTT.

V and J are TRBV6-4 and TRBJ2-7; TRBD1 might be the D (9 bases). The CDR3 is 17 residues long. Germline CDR1 is MRHNA and CDR2 is SNTAGT. The V gene lost 0 bases and the J gene lost 2 bases, with 17 bases spanning the gap. CDR3 protein: CASSDSTGGTGTYEQYF. CDR3 in DNA: TGTGCCAGCAGTGACTCGACGGGGGGGACAGGGACCTACGAGCAGTACTTC.

The rearrangement links TRBV5-4 to TRBJ2-7; TRBD2 aligns across 12 bases. The CDR3 totals 16 residues. Germline CDR1 SGHNT, CDR2 YYREEE (reference sequence). V shed 1 base, J shed 0 bases, and the junction held 2 bases outside the gene matches. CDR3 residues: CASSLPSGRASYEQYF. CDR3 DNA: TGTGCCAGCAGCTTGCCTAGCGGGAGGGCCTCCTACGAGCAGTACTTC.

The chain uses TRBV7-9 and TRBJ2-7; D perhaps matches TRBD2 (6 bases). The CDR3 runs 15 residues. Trimming shortened V by 3 bases and J by 2 bases, and 14 bases separated the two germline ends. Germline loops: CDR1 SEHNR, CDR2 FQNEAQ (reference sequence). The chain's CDR3 is CASSFGLATAYEQYF. CDR3 coding DNA: TGTGCCAGCAGCTTCGGTCTAGCGACGGCCTACGAGCAGTACTTC.